This T cell receptor beta chain was sequenced during a study of control samples from healthy donors and cancer patients (TCRdb year 2020). On this clone: The antigen it binds to is not known. No base qualities exist here, and no much larger clone lies one base off it.

Spanning cysteine to phenylalanine, the CDR3 consists of 12 amino acids. Only CDR3 DNA remains: 36 bases, in frame from the first base. Per the germline V gene (reference sequence), LGHDT is the CDR1 and YNNKEL is the CDR2. Between the V and J ends, shortened by 8 bases and 5 bases respectively, the junction contains 12 bases. To prepare the library, the immunoSEQ multiplex PCR assay was applied. As stored in TCRdb, this immuneACCESS dataset retains in-frame rearrangements with V and J assigned. A fraction of the clones does not appear; measured against another copy, unresolved V genes explain less than half of the discrepancy, and the remainder lacks a known reason. A total of some 220,000 clones appear in this sample, about 93% of them only once. The ten largest clones add up to approximately 1.4% of the sample.

The sequence derives from a man aged 50-60 years in good health. The sequencing sample was made of blood. The chain is assembled from TRBV3-1 (or the pseudogene TRBV3-2) and TRBJ2-5, with the D gene not confidently named. At the DNA level, the sequence is TGTGCCAGCCACGGTGGCTGGGAGACCCAGTACTTC. Protein translation: CASHGGWETQYF.